These 9 T cell receptor beta chains share one sample of origin, sequenced in a study of beta chain features in type 1 diabetes. Expressed TCRB transcripts were sequenced, since all the RNA that had been isolated was reverse transcribed. Profiled with immunoSEQ multiplex PCR; TCRdb holds only in-frame clones, not every one. This repertoire shows some 22,000 clones, over 60% found once; its top ten account for approximately 2.3%. The specimen sequenced was Tregs from blood. The receptors here all came from a woman aged 40 to 50 in good health.

The genes are TRBV18 and TRBJ2-2, with 7 bases matching TRBD1. This CDR3 region has 17 residues. Trimming took 3 bases from V and 4 from J; bases not matched to a gene: 11. CDR1 and CDR2 from the germline V gene are KGHSH and LQKENI. The CDR3 DNA reads TGTGCCAGCTCACCCTCTCAGACAGGGCGCGTCACCGGGGAGCTGTTTTTT. Its protein is CASSPSQTGRVTGELFF.

A single count supports this clone. CDR3 nucleotides: TGTGCCAGCAGTTACCGACAGGGTCTGGGCAATGAGCAGTTCTTC. Translated, it gives CASSYRQGLGNEQFF. The chain joins TRBV7-2 to TRBJ2-1; TRBD1 aligns across 7 bases. This CDR3 region has 15 residues. The V and J ends lost 6 bases and 6 bases, in that order; junction bases with no gene match: 11. Germline V gene sequence: CDR1 SGHTA, CDR2 FQGNSA.

The chain employs TRBV7-9 and TRBJ1-1; 11 positions match TRBD1. With 5 bases clipped from V and 5 bases from J, the junction kept 7 bases outside the gene matches. There are 15 residues in the CDR3. Germline V gene lookup returns CDR1 SEHNR and CDR2 FQNEAQ (reference sequence). Here the CDR3 DNA reads TGTGCCAGCAGCCATGGGACAGGGGGTGGGACTGAAGCTTTCTTT. Its translation is CASSHGTGGGTEAFF.

The gene calls are TRBV5-6 and TRBJ1-1; D is ambiguous. Trimming removed 7 bases at V and 2 bases at J, with 18 bases between. This CDR3 contains 15 residues. From germline, CDR1 is SGHDT and CDR2 YYEEEE. CDR3 bases: TGTGCCAGCGGCTACCCGGGGTCCATAAACACTGAAGCTTTCTTT. Encoded protein: CASGYPGSINTEAFF.

This clone was seen a few times. V is TRBV13 and J is TRBJ1-2; D might be TRBD1 (5 bases). Germline V gene sequence: CDR1 PRHDT, CDR2 FYEKMQ (reference sequence). The CDR3 is made up of 12 amino acids. Trimming left V 5 bases short and J 3 bases short, with 7 bases between. CDR3 in amino acids: CASSPGDYGYTF. DNA of the CDR3: TGTGCCAGCAGCCCGGGGGACTATGGCTACACCTTC.

J is TRBJ1-2 and V is TRBV19, with D perhaps matching TRBD1 (6 bases). The CDR3 has 16 amino acids. Germline-derived CDR1 and CDR2 are LNHDA and SQIVND (reference sequence). Trimming cost V 1 base and J 5 bases, with 17 bases left between them. The CDR3 loop reads CASSIGRGQRLYGYTF. CDR3 DNA: TGTGCCAGTAGTATAGGACGCGGACAGCGGTTATATGGCTACACCTTC.

This clone was picked up a small number of times. This chain uses TRBV5-4 with TRBJ1-1; 9 bases line up with TRBD1. The CDR3 spans 17 residues. Germline V gene data show CDR1 as SGHNT and CDR2 as YYREEE (reference sequence). With 2 bases clipped from V and 1 base from J, the junction kept 9 bases outside the gene matches. This CDR3 reads CASSFTGGQGKNTEAFF. The CDR3 DNA follows: TGTGCCAGCAGCTTCACCGGTGGACAGGGGAAGAACACTGAAGCTTTCTTT.

This clone was seen a few times. J is TRBJ2-2 and V is TRBV6-1, with 10 bases lining up with TRBD1. Germline V lookup: CDR1 MNHNS, CDR2 SASEGT. CDR3 length equals 15 residues. V lost 6 bases, J lost 4 bases, and 5 bases stayed unmatched. The CDR3 here is CASRWTGGVTGELFF. The CDR3 coding sequence is TGTGCCAGCAGGTGGACAGGGGGTGTCACCGGGGAGCTGTTTTTT.

The chain employs TRBV7-2 and TRBJ2-6; 7 bases agree with TRBD1. Per the germline V gene, CDR1 is SGHTA and CDR2 is FQGNSA. J gave up 0 bases and V 10 bases, and 12 bases lay outside the gene matches. The CDR3 consists of 17 residues. CDR3 sequence (DNA): TGTGCCATCACAGGGGTCCGGCAAAGCTCTGGGGCCAACGTCCTGACTTTC. Amino acids: CAITGVRQSSGANVLTF. Together with reference TRBV7-2 and TRBJ2-6, the CDR3 gives the full variable domain: GAGVSQSPSNKVTEKGKDVELRCDPISGHTALYWYRQSLGQGLEFLIYFQGNSAPDKSGLPSDRFSAERTGGSVSTLTIQRTQQEDSAVYLCAITGVRQSSGANVLTFGAGSRLTVL.